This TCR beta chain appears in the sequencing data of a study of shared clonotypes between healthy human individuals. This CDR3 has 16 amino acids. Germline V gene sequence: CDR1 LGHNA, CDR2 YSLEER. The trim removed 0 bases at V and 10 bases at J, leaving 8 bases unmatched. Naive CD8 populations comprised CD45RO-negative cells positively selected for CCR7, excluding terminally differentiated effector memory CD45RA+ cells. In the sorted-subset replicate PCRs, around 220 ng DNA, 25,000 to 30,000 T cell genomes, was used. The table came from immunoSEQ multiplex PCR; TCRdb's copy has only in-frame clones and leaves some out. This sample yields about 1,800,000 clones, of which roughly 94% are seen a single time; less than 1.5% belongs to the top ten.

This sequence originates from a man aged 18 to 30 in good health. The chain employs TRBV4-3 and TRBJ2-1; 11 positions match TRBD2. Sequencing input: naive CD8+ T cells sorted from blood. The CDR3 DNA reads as TGCGCCAGCAGCCAAGAAGGGCTAGCGGGAGGTGGGGAGCAGTTCTTC. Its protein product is CASSQEGLAGGGEQFF.